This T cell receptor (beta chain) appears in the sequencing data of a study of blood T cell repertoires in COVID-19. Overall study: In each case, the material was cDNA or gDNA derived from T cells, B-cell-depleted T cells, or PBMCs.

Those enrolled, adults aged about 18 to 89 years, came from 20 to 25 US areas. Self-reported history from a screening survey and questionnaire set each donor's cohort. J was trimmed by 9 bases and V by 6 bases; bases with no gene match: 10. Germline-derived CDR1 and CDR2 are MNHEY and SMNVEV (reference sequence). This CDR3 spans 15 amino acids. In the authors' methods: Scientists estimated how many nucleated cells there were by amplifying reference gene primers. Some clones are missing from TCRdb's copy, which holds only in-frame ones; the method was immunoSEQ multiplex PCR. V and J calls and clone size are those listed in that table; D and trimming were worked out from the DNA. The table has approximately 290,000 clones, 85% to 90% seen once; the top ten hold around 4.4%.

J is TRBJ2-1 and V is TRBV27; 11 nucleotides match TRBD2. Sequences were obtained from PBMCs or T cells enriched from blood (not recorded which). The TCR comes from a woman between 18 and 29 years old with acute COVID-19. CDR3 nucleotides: TGTGCCAGCAGCCAAACTAGCGGGAGAGTGGGTGAGCAGTTCTTC. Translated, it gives CASSQTSGRVGEQFF.